This T cell receptor beta chain was retrieved from a study of cytomegalovirus exposure and HLA in healthy donors (dated by TCRdb to about 2017). At the level of the whole study: An earlier analysis of approximately 640 of the donors reported approximately 290 Gb of sequence data and around 120 million unique TCR beta sequences from about 200 million T cells. The T cell repertoires of some 670 subjects were profiled by immunosequencing and related to cytomegalovirus serostatus. Four or five DR-DQ haplotypes were handled as single units for association and clustering because linkage in the cohort was strong. Alongside the repertoire data, information on donor age, sex, ethnicity and CMV serostatus was compiled. The later analysis used no new phenotypic data to find candidate immune exposures, relying instead on TCR beta sequences and their occurrence across donors. The study aimed to test whether cataloging public T cell receptors could reveal signatures of past pathogen exposure. A later genetic analysis used genome-wide SNP genotypes for 398 of the 666 donors, treating that subset as a discovery cohort. High-throughput TCR immunosequencing, statistical association of individual TCRs with disease status, and machine learning were combined to predict cytomegalovirus infection status. A later analysis re-analyzed previously published TCR beta repertoires from approximately 670 donors and added high-resolution HLA genotyping to study TCR occurrence patterns. HLA typing covered class I and class II loci at four-digit resolution. Typing coverage differed by locus: A, B, C, DRB1 and DQB1 were typed in roughly 620-630 donors, DQA1 in about 500, DPA1 in approximately 610, and DPB1 in just under 490. Along with the roughly 710-subject first cohort, a separate validation cohort of over a hundred different subjects was used. An earlier analysis of 587 of the donors applied high-throughput TCR beta sequencing to assess whether each TCR beta V gene segment acted as functional or pseudogenic. All discovery cohort repertoires had been generated on a single sequencing platform. Among about 400 genotyped donors of the cohort, an average of approximately 240,000 unique TCR beta nucleotide sequences was sequenced per donor, of which roughly 17% were non-productive. Of the 398 genotyped donors, over 65% fell in the genetic ancestry cluster associated with self-reported Caucasian donors. An early release that covered roughly 600 HLA-typed donors contained approximately 300 gigabases of sequencing data and 80 million or so unique TCR sequences.

Relative to germline, V is missing 6 bases and J is missing 8 bases, with 12 bases of the junction outside any gene match. CDR1 SNHLY and CDR2 FYNNEI were looked up in the germline V gene. From the cysteine through the phenylalanine, the CDR3 covers 14 amino acids. Here the CDR3 DNA is all that survives: 42 bases in frame from base 1. The cohort consisted of 666 healthy bone marrow donors. All cohort members were sampled while nominally healthy, although unrecorded immune exposures were likely present. The donor tested CMV seropositive, placing the donor among the 250 to 350 seropositive members of the cohort. Each donor provided a peripheral blood sample, and peripheral blood mononuclear cells were used for TCR beta sequencing. The Qiagen DNeasy Blood Extraction Kit was used to extract genomic DNA from the blood cell samples. General findings and caveats noted by the study authors: A later genetic analysis reported fewer N-insertions in productive TCRs among donors in an Asian-associated ancestry cluster than the roughly 700-donor mean. In a later analysis, several top co-occurrence clusters were reported to appear linked to parvovirus B19, influenza, CMV and Epstein-Barr virus. In a later analysis, HLA-associated TCR beta chains were found to be more clonally expanded and to have lower generation probabilities than equally common non-associated chains. An association between a missense DCLRE1C variant and V-gene and J-gene trimming of TCR beta chains was found in a later genetic analysis and replicated in an independent cohort. Three of the identified cytomegalovirus-associated TCR beta chains were confirmed in vitro to be specific for cytomegalovirus antigens. When HLA alleles, especially DR and DQ, strongly co-occurred, attributing TCR associations to individual alleles was difficult. The classifier was reported to diagnose cytomegalovirus status with high specificity and sensitivity in both the original and validation cohorts. A cluster of highly shared sequence variants was judged likely to represent a technical artifact of the sequencing pipeline. A later analysis found that TCR association rates varied across HLA loci, with DRB1 alleles showing the most associated TCRs and HLA-C alleles the fewest. The study gave a list of 150 to 200 TCR beta chains associated with cytomegalovirus. The 87-base-pair reads could not distinguish some IMGT-functional V segments, including TRBV6-2 and TRBV6-3, so those segments were excluded. The authors suggested that the approach could potentially be generalized to other disease states and immunological phenotypes. In this cohort, only TCR beta chains were sequenced, and detectable features were limited by the absence of alpha or paired-chain data. Because HLA typing was unavailable for some donors at each locus, only the typed subset was used in association tests. Roughly uniform sequencing depth across donors was assumed in presence/absence analyses, although this assumption may not hold. Most CMV-associated TCR beta chains appeared to be HLA-restricted in a later analysis, and the HLA associations seemed to be driven largely by CMV exposure. Across donors, most TCR sequences were observed very rarely, whereas some public TCRs were present in many individuals. An earlier analysis of approximately 530 of the donors showed that most TCR beta V segments appeared in productive rearrangements either about 87% or about 30% of the time, which broadly matched IMGT annotations. At a false discovery rate of 0.05, a later analysis linked around 17,000 TCR beta sequences to specific HLA alleles. The earlier analysis of 587 of the donors excluded 15 to 20 rarely observed V segments, including chromosome 9 orphons, because counts were too low. Correlated functional status among segregating V segments might reflect linkage disequilibrium, but an unknown experimental factor could not be ruled out. The only immune exposure information available for the cohort was CMV serostatus. A further reported finding was that TCR beta sequences accurately predicted the HLA-A and HLA-B alleles for most subjects in the first cohort.

Library generation was performed with the immunoSEQ multiplex PCR assay. For the multiplex PCR, a mixture combining 60 forward primers for TCR Vbeta segments and 13 reverse primers for TCR Jbeta segments was used. Amplification of the CDR3 region of rearranged TCR beta genes was performed with a multiplex PCR assay on genomic DNA. The amplified TCR beta libraries were sequenced on the Illumina HiSeq System as 87-base-pair reads. Turning to the authors' computational methods: Across the 700 or so repertoires, a later analysis counted 80 million or so unique TCR beta chains, roughly 11 million of which were shared by at least two donors. Raw reads were error-corrected and collapsed into unique sequences by a nearest-neighbor algorithm in which closely related sequences were merged to remove PCR and sequencing errors. V, D and J gene segments were assigned by aligning CDR3 sequences to IMGT reference sequences. For a sequence to be retained, a match of at least six nucleotides to both a V gene segment and a J gene segment was required. Rearrangements were classified as productive when the CDR3 lacked stop codons and remained in frame with V and J, and all other rearrangements were classified as non-productive. CDR3 was defined by IMGT convention, running from the second conserved V-encoded cysteine to the conserved J-encoded phenylalanine. Sequences without an unambiguous match to a single V gene segment were excluded from the earlier analysis of 450 to 750 of the donors. An earlier analysis of several hundred of the donors called V segments functional above 56.7% productive rearrangements and segregating when the between-donor standard deviation exceeded 5%. A statistical classification framework was built for diagnosing cytomegalovirus status from the catalog of TCR beta chain sequences. In a later analysis, TCR nucleotide sequences were compared against IMGT/GENE-DB human TR gene sequences so that V and J genes could be assigned. A later analysis assigned CDR3 sequences and most-parsimonious VDJ recombination scenarios with the TCRdist pipeline. A later analysis defined each TCR beta chain by its CDR3 amino acid sequence plus V-gene family, and excluded reads lacking a unique V-gene family. A later analysis removed roughly 590 highly shared, low-generation-probability nucleotide sequences to deal with suspected cross-contamination and a sequencing artifact. For each public chain, a later analysis derived a clonal expansion index from normalized ranks of inferred template counts within each repertoire. In a later analysis, generation probabilities were computed with a VDJ recombination model fitted to out-of-frame rearrangements, and the resulting probabilities were checked against IGoR. In a later analysis, TCR-TCR, TCR-HLA and TCR-CMV co-occurrence was scored with hypergeometric tests, and a repertoire-size bias correction was applied to TCR pairs. A later analysis estimated false discovery rates by permuting HLA or CMV assignments 20 times. In a later analysis, co-occurring TCRs were grouped using DBSCAN, and TCRdist sequence similarity was added for clustering within HLA-allele-positive subsets. Repertoires with fewer than 30,000 or more than 120,000 public chains, plus five repertoires with anomalous nucleotide sharing, were excluded from co-occurrence clustering. TCRdb re-hosts the immuneACCESS table, in-frame sequences only. Its copies lack some clones; in the studies checked, an unresolved V gene accounts for under half of them, and the cause for the rest is not known. Clone size and V and J calls were adopted from that table, with D and trimming inferred from the DNA. This sample lists fewer than 200,000 clones; 60% to 75% were detected once. The top ten clonotypes cover under 3% of the sample.

As for this clone: This clone's antigen is unknown. Base qualities are missing; no much larger clone stands one base away.

The sequence derives from a woman aged 50 to 65 in good health and CMV-seropositive. The material sequenced was PBMCs. The sequence is built from TRBV2 and TRBJ1-2, and 7 junction bases match TRBD1. The CDR3 region: CASSQDRAQGGYTF. The nucleotides are TGTGCCAGCAGCCAAGACAGGGCACAGGGGGGCTACACCTTC.